A single sample is the source of the 25 T cell receptor beta chains below, sequenced in a study of blood T cell repertoires in COVID-19. Repertoires were generated with immunoSEQ multiplex PCR, while TCRdb's copy carries only in-frame clones and drops some. Among hundreds of thousands of clones, approximately 88% were seen once, and the ten largest hold 6% to 6.5%. Input material: PBMCs or T cells enriched from blood (not recorded which). The receptors shown here come from a middle-aged woman who had recovered from COVID-19.

This clone has just one count. The rearrangement joins TRBV12-3 or TRBV12-4 to TRBJ2-1, with 9 bases identical to TRBD1. The CDR3 is 13 amino acids. V shed 6 bases and J 10 bases; nucleotides not matched to a gene: 7. CDR3 DNA: TGTGCCAGCAGCGACGGGACAGGGCACGAGCAGTTCTTC. Protein sequence: CASSDGTGHEQFF.

This chain connects TRBV19 to TRBJ2-3; TRBD2 aligns across 7 bases. The CDR3 is 14 amino acids. Germline CDR1 LNHDA, CDR2 SQIVND (reference sequence). The V gene end was trimmed by 5 bases and the J gene end by 2 bases; junction bases not matched to a gene: 4. DNA for the CDR3: TGTGCCAGTAGTGGGCTAGCGGTCACAGATACGCAGTATTTT. This translates into CASSGLAVTDTQYF.

The rearrangement links TRBV27 to TRBJ1-6; D ambiguous. This CDR3 is 16 amino acids long. Trimming cost V 2 bases and J 4 bases, with 12 bases left between them. Per germline, CDR1 MNHEY and CDR2 SMNVEV (reference sequence). This chain's CDR3 is CASSLRSAGYNSPLHF. The DNA for the CDR3 is TGTGCCAGCAGTTTACGGTCGGCAGGATATAATTCACCCCTCCACTTT.

The chain employs TRBV19 and TRBJ2-1; 10 bases match TRBD2. V lost 5 bases to trimming and J lost 4 bases; unmatched junction nucleotides: 8. The CDR3 runs to 16 residues. In germline, CDR1 is LNHDA, CDR2 SQIVND (reference sequence). The CDR3 reads CASSAPLAGQYNEQFF. The CDR3 DNA follows: TGTGCCAGTAGTGCCCCACTAGCGGGGCAGTACAATGAGCAGTTCTTC.

The rearrangement uses TRBV5-1 and TRBJ1-2, with TRBD1 as a possible D gene (6 bases). The CDR3 has 16 amino acids. CDR1 SGHRS and CDR2 YFSETQ come from the germline V gene. The V end lost 5 bases, the J end lost 0 bases, and 17 bases lay between the germline ends. In nucleotides, the CDR3 is TGCGCCAGCAGTTGGCCGGGGGGGCGGCCTAACTATGGCTACACCTTC. Protein sequence: CASSWPGGRPNYGYTF.

The gene calls are TRBV3-1 (or the pseudogene TRBV3-2) and TRBJ2-2; TRBD1 matches 7 bases. Germline CDR1 LGHDT, CDR2 YNNKEL (reference sequence). The CDR3 totals 14 residues. V was pared by 9 bases and J by 0 bases, with 4 bases of the junction left unmatched. The CDR3 reads CASGQGANTGELFF. The CDR3 DNA is TGTGCCAGTGGGCAGGGGGCGAACACCGGGGAGCTGTTTTTT.

This clone has a handful of counts. This sequence joins TRBV20-1 and TRBJ1-1, with D possibly matching TRBD1 (6 bases). From germline, CDR1 is DFQATT and CDR2 SNEGSKA (reference sequence). The CDR3 consists of 10 residues. The CDR3 loop reads CLTGNTEAFF. The DNA of the CDR3 is TGCCTGACAGGGAACACTGAAGCTTTCTTT.

This clone was seen only a few times. The chain recombines TRBV18 with TRBJ2-1, with TRBD2 matching over 13 bases. The length of the CDR3 is 14 residues. Trimming removed 6 bases from V and 8 bases from J; junction bases left unmatched: 4. The V gene's germline CDR1 is KGHSH and CDR2 LQKENI. The CDR3 nucleotides are TGTGCCAGCTCCGGACTAGCGGGAGAAGATGAGCAGTTCTTC. Its translation: CASSGLAGEDEQFF.

Of note for this clone: This CDR3 is also generated by other DNA sequences in the sample. This chain joins TRBV5-1 and TRBJ1-1, with D tentatively TRBD1 (6 bases). This CDR3 comprises 15 residues. V was trimmed by 0 bases and J by 1 base, leaving 10 bases between them. Per germline, CDR1 SGHRS and CDR2 YFSETQ. CDR3 amino acids: CASSLVAGANTEAFF. As DNA, the CDR3 is TGCGCCAGCAGCTTGGTCGCGGGGGCGAACACTGAAGCTTTCTTT.

The V gene is TRBV7-2, the J gene TRBJ2-1; 7 nucleotides agree with TRBD1. Per the germline V gene, CDR1 is SGHTA and CDR2 is FQGNSA. With 3 bases clipped from V and 7 bases from J, the junction kept 6 bases outside the gene matches. The CDR3 has 14 residues. Written as DNA, the CDR3 is TGTGCCAGCAGCTTTTCGAGGGGGCGGAATGAGCAGTTCTTC. Protein: CASSFSRGRNEQFF.

The V and J genes are TRBV7-9 and TRBJ1-1; 7 bases line up with TRBD1. The CDR3 length is 15 residues. V was clipped by 5 bases and J by 4 bases; unmatched bases: 10. Germline lookup yields CDR1 SEHNR and CDR2 FQNEAQ (reference sequence). The CDR3 region is CASSVHRGSGTEAFF. DNA of the CDR3: TGTGCCAGCAGCGTTCACAGGGGAAGCGGCACTGAAGCTTTCTTT.

The sample holds one count of this clone. This chain links TRBV7-9 with TRBJ2-1; TRBD2 aligns across 11 bases. V trimming: 5 bases; J trimming: 7 bases; junction bases outside the gene matches: 10. The germline V gene encodes CDR1 SEHNR and CDR2 FQNEAQ (reference sequence). This CDR3 is built from 16 residues. CDR3 nucleotides: TGTGCCAGCAGCCTCAACCTAGCGGGAGGCTTGAATGAGCAGTTCTTC. Its protein is CASSLNLAGGLNEQFF.

This chain uses TRBV4-3 with TRBJ2-3; 8 nucleotides agree with TRBD2. With 3 bases clipped from V and 2 bases from J, the junction kept 10 bases outside the gene matches. This CDR3 region has 17 residues. The germline V gene encodes CDR1 LGHNA and CDR2 YSLEER. The DNA for the CDR3 is TGCGCCAGCAGCCAGGCTGCTACTAGCGGATACACAGATACGCAGTATTTT. Translation: CASSQAATSGYTDTQYF.

About this clone: The sample has other DNA sequences that encode this CDR3 too. The rearrangement links TRBV5-1 to TRBJ1-3; tentatively, D is TRBD1 (5 bases). Germline V gene lookup returns CDR1 SGHRS and CDR2 YFSETQ. This CDR3 has 14 residues. V lost 0 bases and J lost 1, with 5 bases in between. The CDR3 loop is CASSLEGSGNTIYF. CDR3 sequence (DNA): TGCGCCAGCAGCTTGGAGGGGTCTGGAAACACCATATATTTT. Looking up the rest from reference TRBV5-1 and TRBJ1-3 gives the full variable domain: KAGVTQTPRYLIKTRGQQVTLSCSPISGHRSVSWYQQTPGQGLQFLFEYFSETQRNKGNFPGRFSGRQFSNSRSEMNVSTLELGDSALYLCASSLEGSGNTIYFGEGSWLTVV.

J is TRBJ1-4 and V is TRBV7-9; D is possibly TRBD1 (6 bases). The V gene lost 5 bases and the J gene lost 4 bases, with 11 bases spanning the gap. The CDR3 sequence is 14 residues long. CDR1 is SEHNR, CDR2 FQNEAQ, per germline (reference sequence). The CDR3 region is CASSIKGGNEKLFF. The CDR3 nucleotides read TGTGCCAGCAGCATCAAAGGGGGTAATGAAAAACTGTTTTTT.

The chain links TRBV7-9 to TRBJ1-4, with D maybe TRBD1 (6 bases). The V end lost 1 base, the J end lost 4 bases, and 13 bases lay between the germline ends. The CDR3 length is 16 residues. CDR1 and CDR2 from the germline V gene are SEHNR and FQNEAQ (reference sequence). The CDR3 sequence is CASSLGQTGFNEKLFF. CDR3 bases: TGTGCCAGCAGCTTAGGGCAGACAGGATTTAATGAAAAACTGTTTTTT.

The chain employs TRBV18 and TRBJ1-1, with D maybe TRBD1 (5 bases). V was shortened by 3 bases and J by 7 bases, with 12 bases between the two germline ends. The germline CDR1 and CDR2 sequences are KGHSH and LQKENI. The CDR3 is 13 residues long. DNA for the CDR3: TGTGCCAGCTCACCTCGGACGGACAATGAAGCTTTCTTT. Its protein product is CASSPRTDNEAFF.

The V call is TRBV27, the J call TRBJ2-4, with D possibly TRBD2 on 5 matching bases. Germline V gives CDR1 MNHEY, CDR2 SMNVEV (reference sequence). V was cut by 5 bases and J by 15 bases, with 17 bases left in between. This CDR3 is built from 12 residues. In nucleotides, the CDR3 is TGTGCCAGCAGTGGCGGGTCCACGGTTCGGTACTTC. Residues: CASSGGSTVRYF.

The chain uses TRBV23-1 and TRBJ1-3, with 10 bases aligning to TRBD1. TRBV23-1 is labeled an ORF, and its function is uncertain. V gave up 4 bases and J gave up 4 bases; unmatched junction bases: 7. The CDR3 is 16 amino acids. The CDR3 is CASSRRQGAEGNTIYF. CDR3 DNA sequence: TGCGCCAGCAGTCGACGACAGGGGGCGGAAGGAAACACCATATATTTT.

The chain has TRBV18 and TRBJ2-5; 7 bases line up with TRBD1. Germline loops: CDR1 KGHSH, CDR2 LQKENI. The CDR3 consists of 16 residues. J gave up 5 bases and V 5 bases, and 14 bases lay outside the gene matches. In DNA form, the CDR3 reads TGTGCCAGCTCAGGTCCCACAGGGGCAGTGGCCGAGACCCAGTACTTC. It codes for CASSGPTGAVAETQYF.

This rearrangement joins TRBV5-1 to TRBJ1-6, with 8 nucleotides matching TRBD1. CDR3 size: 15 residues. The germline CDR1 and CDR2 sequences are SGHRS and YFSETQ. With V trimmed by 4 bases and J by 15 bases, 15 bases remained unmatched. This CDR3 is CASSEQGAQLGSLHF. The CDR3 nucleotides read TGCGCCAGCAGCGAGCAGGGGGCGCAACTCGGTAGCCTCCACTTT.

This chain links TRBV3-1 (or the pseudogene TRBV3-2) with TRBJ2-1, with TRBD2 matching over 12 bases. V trimming: 4 bases; J trimming: 7 bases; junction bases outside the gene matches: 2. This CDR3 is built from 14 residues. Germline V gives CDR1 LGHDT, CDR2 YNNKEL (reference sequence). The CDR3 nucleotides are TGTGCCAGCAGCCCCGGGACTAGCGGGAATGAGCAGTTCTTC. This translates into CASSPGTSGNEQFF.

This clone was observed a handful of times. V and J are TRBV7-8 and TRBJ2-1; tentative D call: TRBD1 (5 bases). V was pared by 1 base and J by 12 bases, with 19 bases between. The CDR3 extends over 15 amino acids. CDR1 is SGHVS and CDR2 is FQNEAQ in the germline V gene. The CDR3 spells CASSLGVGTGQGQFF. CDR3 nucleotides: TGTGCCAGCAGCTTAGGCGTAGGAACCGGCCAGGGGCAGTTCTTC.

The rearrangement uses TRBV19 and TRBJ2-1, with 12 bases fitting TRBD2. Germline V gives CDR1 LNHDA, CDR2 SQIVND (reference sequence). The CDR3 covers 17 residues. V was clipped by 2 bases and J by 2 bases; unmatched bases: 4. CDR3 coding DNA: TGTGCCAGTAGTATACGTAGACTAGCGGGAGCCTACAATGAGCAGTTCTTC. As protein: CASSIRRLAGAYNEQFF.

V is TRBV28 and J is TRBJ2-7; 10 bases fit TRBD1. The CDR3 contains 15 residues. Germline CDR1 reads MDHEN; CDR2 reads SYDVKM. Unmatched junction bases numbered 9, after V lost 3 bases and J lost 7 bases. The CDR3 DNA sequence: TGTGCCAGCAGTTTTTCGACAGGGGGCGCGAGGGAGCAGTACTTC. Translating gives CASSFSTGGAREQYF.